Reported below is one T cell receptor beta chain. Antigen unknown. The data were taken from a study of shared clonotypes between healthy human individuals. Investigators divided CD4+ cells into CD45RA+ naive and CD45RA-negative memory subsets. Study-wide results and limits: Large depth notwithstanding, sorted-subset sequencing proved incomplete by rarefaction. Blood was the only sampled material, and tissue repertoires likely differ. Sharing across four donors was highest in naive CD4 (around 5%) and lowest in memory CD8 (around 0.4%).

The repertoire was sequenced with immunoSEQ multiplex PCR; TCRdb's copy has only in-frame clones and lacks some. This repertoire shows roughly 2.4 million clones, approximately 96% found once; its top ten account for around 0.13%. Germline CDR1 and CDR2: LGHNA and YNFKEQ. The ends were cut back, 1 base at V and 2 bases at J, with 10 bases in the middle. The CDR3 consists of 15 residues. The sample consisted of naive CD4+ T cells sorted from blood. Subset described: CD45RA+ positively selected. The V call is TRBV4-2, the J call TRBJ2-3, with D perhaps given as TRBD1 or TRBD2 (6 bases each). This TCR was sampled from a man between 18 and 35 years old in good health. This CDR3 reads CASSQAGAYTDTQYF. The CDR3 DNA reads TGTGCCAGCAGCCAAGCGGGGGCCTACACAGATACGCAGTATTTT.